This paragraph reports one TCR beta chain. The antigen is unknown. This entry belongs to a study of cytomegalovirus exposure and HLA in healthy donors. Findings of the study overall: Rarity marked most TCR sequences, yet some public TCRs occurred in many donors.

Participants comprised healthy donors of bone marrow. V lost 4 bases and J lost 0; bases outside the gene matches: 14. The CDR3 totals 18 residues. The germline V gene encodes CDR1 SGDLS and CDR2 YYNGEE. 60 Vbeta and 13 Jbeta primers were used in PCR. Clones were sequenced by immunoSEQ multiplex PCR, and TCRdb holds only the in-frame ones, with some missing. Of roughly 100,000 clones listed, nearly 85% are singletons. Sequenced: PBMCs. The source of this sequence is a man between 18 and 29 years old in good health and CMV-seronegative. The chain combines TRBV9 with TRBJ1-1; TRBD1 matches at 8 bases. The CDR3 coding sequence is TGTGCCAGCAGCCCCAGGACAGGGACGACATACTTGAACACTGAAGCTTTCTTT. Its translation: CASSPRTGTTYLNTEAFF.